This is a list of T cell receptor beta chains from one sample in a study of shared clonotypes between healthy human individuals. Assay: immunoSEQ multiplex PCR; the TCRdb copy retains only in-frame clones and omits some. The sample has approximately 500,000 clones, approximately 85% seen once. The sample comprised PBMCs. The source of these receptors is a woman aged 40 to 49 in good health. Some clones in this sample may be carry-over from other donors' samples. CDR3s include the opening cysteine and the closing phenylalanine or tryptophan. The order of the fields is D gene, J gene, clone size, V gene, CDR3 protein, CDR3 DNA. The D gene is left open where the match is weak. The size of a clone is reported for some rows only, either as once, few or many, or as a class for expanded clones.

-	TRBJ1-1	few	TRBV6-1	CASSALLSDTEAFF	TGTGCCAGCAGTGCCTTGCTTTCGGACACTGAAGCTTTCTTT
-	TRBJ1-1	few	TRBV7-9	CASSLTRDGAAEAFF	TGTGCCAGCAGCTTAACTAGGGATGGGGCGGCTGAAGCTTTCTTT
TRBD2	TRBJ2-3	-	TRBV28	CASRGPAGGGWLDTQYF	TGTGCCAGCCGGGGCCCGGCGGGAGGGGGTTGGTTGGATACGCAGTATTTT
-	TRBJ2-4	-	TRBV15	CATSTGLAKNIQYF	TGTGCCACCAGCACAGGGCTAGCCAAAAACATTCAGTACTTC
TRBD2	TRBJ2-7	few	TRBV11-2	CASSFSGNSYEQYF	TGTGCCAGCAGCTTTAGCGGGAACTCCTACGAGCAGTACTTC
TRBD1	TRBJ1-4	-	TRBV5-4	CASSVKGGQANEKLFF	TGTGCCAGCAGCGTTAAAGGAGGACAGGCGAATGAAAAACTGTTTTTT
-	TRBJ2-2	few	TRBV5-1	CASSLNPTPTWGVDTGELFF	TGCGCCAGCAGCTTAAATCCGACCCCGACGTGGGGAGTTGACACCGGGGAGCTGTTTTTT
TRBD2	TRBJ2-1	-	TRBV2	CASSVTGGPNNEQFF	TGTGCCAGCAGTGTGACGGGAGGACCGAACAATGAGCAGTTCTTC
TRBD1	TRBJ1-2	-	TRBV28	CASSRTGSASIYGYTF	TGTGCCAGCAGTCGGACAGGGTCAGCGTCGATCTATGGCTACACCTTC
TRBD1	TRBJ1-5	many	TRBV19	CASSVRTGGNQPQHF	TGTGCCAGTAGTGTCCGGACAGGGGGCAATCAGCCCCAGCATTTT
-	TRBJ2-7	-	TRBV21-1	CASPGQGYSYEQYF	TGTGCCAGCCCAGGCCAGGGATATTCCTACGAGCAGTACTTC
-	TRBJ2-7	-	TRBV19	CASSVGGGGEQYF	TGTGCCAGTAGCGTCGGTGGGGGCGGGGAGCAGTACTTC
TRBD2	TRBJ2-1	-	TRBV11-2	CASSSRLAGDNEQFF	TGTGCCAGCAGCTCTAGACTAGCGGGAGACAATGAGCAGTTCTTC